This record concerns one TCR beta chain sequence. Its antigen is as yet unknown. Just one base apart from a much larger clone, this may be a read error. Synthesis of TCR cDNA relied on 5'RACE template switching, which attached a universal primer site and UMIs. TCRdb itself ran the 5' RACE reads through MiXCR, one entry per CDR3 protein. The sample gives over 150,000 distinct CDR3 sequences, approximately 6.7% of which show up once; 2.5% is in the top ten. These data originate in a study of T cells after yellow fever vaccination. General study results and limits: Repertoires obtained by FACS sorting could include abundant clonotypes that entered as contaminants from the bulk population. Post-booster repertoires again held most primary-vaccination clones (roughly 96% CD4, just under 90% CD8). Compared with primary, the secondary response was weaker and peaked at day 5, not 15.

The specimen was CD4+ T cells sorted from PBMCs, collected 5 days after the first yellow fever vaccination. The sequence was obtained from a young man who received the YFV17D yellow fever vaccine.

CDR3 nucleotides: TGTGCCAGCAGCTTAGACTGGAAATGGGGGGCCAAAAACATTCAGTACTTC. It codes for CASSLDWKWGAKNIQYF. J is TRBJ2-4 and V is TRBV11-2, with D possibly called TRBD1 or TRBD2 (5 bases each). Trimming left V 0 bases short and J 1 base short, with 13 bases between. The CDR3 sequence is 17 residues long. Germline V gene sequence: CDR1 SGHAT, CDR2 FQNNGV.